Below are 20 T cell receptor beta chains sequenced from a single sample in a study of shared clonotypes between healthy human individuals. Profiling relied on immunoSEQ multiplex PCR, and the TCRdb table lists in-frame clones only, not all of them. The sample has about 320,000 clones, roughly 84% seen once; the top ten hold roughly 15%. Specimen: memory CD8+ T cells sorted from blood. Subset specified: CD45RO+ cells pooled with CCR7-negative TemRA cells. The receptors derive from a man aged 18 to 30 in good health.

Here the CDR3 reads CASEKSIQGNTEAFF. CDR3 sequence (DNA): TGTGCCAGCGAAAAATCGATACAGGGGAACACTGAAGCTTTCTTT. This chain links TRBV7-9 with TRBJ1-1; D may be TRBD1 (6 bases). CDR3 length: 15 residues. With 8 bases removed from V and 1 base from J, the gap between germline ends came to 17 bases. From germline, CDR1 is SEHNR and CDR2 FQNEAQ (reference sequence). The entire variable domain, with the rest obtained from reference TRBV7-9 and TRBJ1-1, is as follows: DTGVSQNPRHKITKRGQNVTFRCDPISEHNRLYWYRQTLGQGPEFLTYFQNEAQLEKSRLLSDRFSAERPKGSFSTLEIQRTEQGDSAMYLCASEKSIQGNTEAFFGQGTRLTVV.

This chain joins TRBV9 and TRBJ1-2; no clear D. The germline gives CDR1 SGDLS, CDR2 YYNGEE. The CDR3 contains 15 residues. The ends were cut back, 0 bases at V and 8 bases at J, with 17 bases in the middle. Written as DNA, the CDR3 is TGTGCCAGCAGCGTAGAAACGGGCTGGGCGTCCGGCTACACCTTC. Its translation is CASSVETGWASGYTF.

This chain connects TRBV9 to TRBJ2-1; D gene uncertain. Germline V gene data show CDR1 as SGDLS and CDR2 as YYNGEE. The CDR3 runs to 16 residues. With 3 bases removed from V and 10 bases from J, the gap between germline ends came to 23 bases. The CDR3 reads CASSAPRGIGMSEQFF. As DNA, the CDR3 is TGTGCCAGCAGCGCGCCCCGAGGCATCGGTATGTCCGAGCAGTTCTTC.

This rearrangement joins TRBV29-1 to TRBJ2-1; D remains unclear. Looked up from germline, CDR1 is SQVTM and CDR2 is ANQGSEA. Trimming pared 0 bases from V and 7 bases from J, leaving 16 bases between. This CDR3 comprises 15 residues. Here the CDR3 DNA reads TGCAGCGTTGAAGATGTCCGGAATCCTCCGAATGAGCAGTTCTTC. Translated: CSVEDVRNPPNEQFF.

This chain uses TRBV7-4 with TRBJ2-1; TRBD2 aligns across 13 bases. The CDR3 has 18 residues. CDR1 and CDR2 (germline): SGHVT, SQSDAQ. With V trimmed by 4 bases and J by 0 bases, 6 bases remained unmatched. The CDR3 here is CASSSGTSGDISYNEQFF. CDR3 coding DNA: TGTGCCAGCAGCTCCGGGACTAGCGGGGACATCTCCTACAATGAGCAGTTCTTC.

The chain employs TRBV5-4 and TRBJ1-2; possibly TRBD1 for D (6 bases). V lost 0 bases and J lost 1, with 7 bases in between. Germline CDR1 reads SGHNT; CDR2 reads YYREEE (reference sequence). The CDR3 has 14 residues. For the CDR3, the DNA is TGTGCCAGCAGCTTGGGGACAGTTAACTATGGCTACACCTTC. Translating it yields CASSLGTVNYGYTF.

The genes are TRBV5-1 and TRBJ2-7, with 12 bases that match TRBD1. The germline V gene has CDR1 SGHRS and CDR2 YFSETQ. The J segment lost 4 bases and the V segment lost 4 bases, leaving 6 bases of the junction unmatched. CDR3 length equals 15 residues. The CDR3 sequence is CASSSGTGGLYEQYF. In nucleotides, the CDR3 is TGCGCCAGCAGCAGTGGGACAGGGGGCTTGTACGAGCAGTACTTC.

The chain links TRBV10-3 to TRBJ2-7; 9 bases map to TRBD1. Germline V gene sequence: CDR1 ENHRY, CDR2 SYGVKD. V lost 0 bases, J lost 4 bases, and 1 base stayed unmatched. This CDR3 spans 14 amino acids. The CDR3 region has the DNA TGTGCCATCAGTGAGTCCGGACAGGGGTACGAGCAGTACTTC. Translation gives CAISESGQGYEQYF.

This clone was counted a few times. J is TRBJ1-5 and V is TRBV4-1; D is unresolved. Per the germline V gene, CDR1 is MGHRA and CDR2 is YSYEKL. The CDR3 covers 13 residues. Trimming cost V 1 base and J 2 bases, with 3 bases left between them. In nucleotides, the CDR3 is TGCGCCAGCAGCCAAGGGGGCAATCAGCCCCAGCATTTT. This translates into CASSQGGNQPQHF.

This chain joins TRBV4-3 and TRBJ1-1; tentatively, D is TRBD1 (5 bases). The CDR3 extends over 14 amino acids. V was trimmed by 1 base and J by 7 bases, leaving 13 bases between them. Germline V lookup: CDR1 LGHNA, CDR2 YSLEER. In DNA, the CDR3 is TGCGCCAGCAGCCAAGCCGACGGGGGTAGTGAAGCTTTCTTT. Residues: CASSQADGGSEAFF.

The V and J genes are TRBV27 and TRBJ2-1; D ambiguous. Germline assignment: CDR1 MNHEY and CDR2 SMNVEV (reference sequence). V lost 0 bases to trimming and J lost 5 bases, with 5 bases between them. The CDR3 is 13 residues long. CDR3 DNA: TGTGCCAGCAGTTTATCGATGGACAATGAGCAGTTCTTC. This translates into CASSLSMDNEQFF.

V usage is TRBV27 and J usage is TRBJ2-7; a weak D match, TRBD2 (5 bases). The CDR3 consists of 12 residues. Trimming pared 10 bases from V and 0 bases from J, leaving 10 bases between. Germline assignment: CDR1 MNHEY and CDR2 SMNVEV (reference sequence). The CDR3 sequence: CATRGFSYEQYF. CDR3 nucleotides: TGTGCCACCCGAGGGTTCTCCTACGAGCAGTACTTC.

The chain couples TRBV6-5 to TRBJ1-2; the match to TRBD1 covers 11 bases. Germline lookup yields CDR1 MNHEY and CDR2 SVGAGI. V lost 2 bases and J lost 6; bases outside the gene matches: 2. CDR3 length: 14 amino acids. The CDR3 region has the DNA TGTGCCAGCAGTTACGGGACAGGGGGGAATGGCTACACCTTC. This gives the protein CASSYGTGGNGYTF.

This rearrangement joins TRBV27 to TRBJ2-7; no definite D call. The CDR3 runs 13 residues. V lost 3 bases and J lost 2, with 8 bases in between. CDR1 is MNHEY and CDR2 is SMNVEV in the germline V gene (reference sequence). CDR3 nucleotide sequence: TGTGCCAGCAGTTTTCGACCAACCTACGAGCAGTACTTC. This encodes CASSFRPTYEQYF.

This chain joins TRBV28 and TRBJ1-6; D is unclear. Trimming took 4 bases from V and 9 from J, leaving 19 bases between them. The germline V gene has CDR1 MDHEN and CDR2 SYDVKM. The CDR3 has 16 amino acids. The CDR3 DNA reads TGTGCCAGCAGTTATCCCTTCGGAGGGCGCGGTTCACCCCTCCACTTT. Translated, it gives CASSYPFGGRGSPLHF. Together with reference TRBV28 and TRBJ1-6, the CDR3 gives the full variable domain: DVKVTQSSRYLVKRTGEKVFLECVQDMDHENMFWYRQDPGLGLRLIYFSYDVKMKEKGDIPEGYSVSREKKERFSLILESASTNQTSMYLCASSYPFGGRGSPLHFGNGTRLTVT.

The V call is TRBV5-6, the J call TRBJ2-7; TRBD2 agrees at 16 bases. Trimming cost V 3 bases and J 5 bases; bases outside gene matches: 5. This CDR3 contains 16 residues. Germline V gene sequence: CDR1 SGHDT, CDR2 YYEEEE. The CDR3 sequence: CASSWGLAGGPHEQYF. The CDR3 nucleotides read TGTGCCAGCAGCTGGGGACTAGCGGGAGGGCCCCACGAGCAGTACTTC.

The chain couples TRBV4-1 to TRBJ2-2, with D hard to call. CDR3 length: 14 residues. V was clipped by 1 base and J by 6 bases, with 9 bases between them. Germline V gives CDR1 MGHRA, CDR2 YSYEKL. Here the CDR3 reads CASSQVKDAGELFF. CDR3 coding DNA: TGCGCCAGCAGCCAAGTCAAGGACGCCGGGGAGCTGTTTTTT.

CDR3 region: CASSEAGFYGYTF. The CDR3 DNA reads as TGTGCCAGCAGTGAAGCCGGATTCTATGGCTACACCTTC. V and J are TRBV6-1 and TRBJ1-2; unclear D gene. The CDR3 spans 13 residues. Germline V gene sequence: CDR1 MNHNS, CDR2 SASEGT. The V gene lost 0 bases and the J gene lost 4 bases, with 6 bases spanning the gap.

This clone was counted once. The chain combines TRBV2 with TRBJ2-1, with a possible D match to TRBD2 (6 bases). The CDR3 has 17 residues. The germline V gene has CDR1 SNHLY and CDR2 FYNNEI. Trimming took 5 bases from V and 0 from J, leaving 17 bases between them. CDR3 protein: CASSLGLAPSSYNEQFF. The CDR3, as DNA: TGTGCCAGCAGTTTGGGGCTAGCGCCGAGCTCCTACAATGAGCAGTTCTTC. The variable domain in full, with the rest retrieved from reference TRBV2 and TRBJ2-1, is EPEVTQTPSHQVTQMGQEVILRCVPISNHLYFYWYRQILGQKVEFLVSFYNNEISEKSEIFDDQFSVERPDGSNFTLKIRSTKLEDSAMYFCASSLGLAPSSYNEQFFGPGTRLTVL.

The chain is built from TRBV28 and TRBJ2-7, with D perhaps assigned TRBD1 or TRBD2 (5 bases each). Deletions cut 0 bases from V and 1 base from J, with 13 bases between. The germline gives CDR1 MDHEN, CDR2 SYDVKM. The CDR3 is made up of 16 amino acids. The CDR3 DNA follows: TGTGCCAGCAGTTTATGGTCGCAGGGACCTTCCTACGAGCAGTACTTC. Encoded protein: CASSLWSQGPSYEQYF.